Here is one T cell receptor beta chain with its context. The sample comes from a study of T cells after yellow fever vaccination. 5'RACE template switching produced TCR cDNA carrying a universal primer site and UMIs. One entry per CDR3 protein, called by TCRdb with MiXCR from the 5' RACE reads. The repertoire consists of 450,000 to 550,000 distinct CDR3 sequences, with roughly a fifth occurring once and the leading ten covering about 16%. This CDR3 comprises 15 residues. The V segment lost 3 bases and the J segment 2 bases; nucleotides outside the gene matches: 7. The germline CDR1 and CDR2 sequences are SGHRS and YFSETQ.

The chain joins TRBV5-1 to TRBJ2-5, with 7 bases matching TRBD1. The sequence derives from a man aged 18-30 years who received the YFV17D yellow fever vaccine. This material consisted of PBMCs, taken roughly 20 days after the first yellow fever vaccination. The DNA of the CDR3 is TGCGCCAGCAGCTCGTCGCCGGGACAGCAAGAGACCCAGTACTTC. Protein sequence: CASSSSPGQQETQYF.